The 19 T cell receptor beta chains presented below share a single source sample, sequenced in a study. TCRdb processed the 5' RACE reads anew with MiXCR; each CDR3 protein has one entry. The sample holds approximately 58,000 distinct CDR3 sequences; about 25% are singletons and the top ten take approximately 2.2%. The sorted Tregs were CD4+CD25+CD127-/low cells. The source material was tumor-infiltrating Tregs sorted from the breast tumor. The receptors originated from a female donor with breast cancer.

The chain links TRBV5-6 to TRBJ2-7; D is uncertain. This CDR3 comprises 12 residues. CDR1 SGHDT and CDR2 YYEEEE come from the germline V gene. The CDR3 nucleotides are TGTGCCGGCAGCTTGGAACTCTACGAGCAGTACGTC. Amino acid sequence: CAGSLELYEQYV.

The chain has TRBV20-1 and TRBJ2-4, with TRBD1 identical over 7 bases. Trimming took 5 bases from V and 7 from J; bases not matched to a gene: 14. The germline V gene encodes CDR1 DFQATT and CDR2 SNEGSKA (reference sequence). The CDR3 loop spans 15 amino acids. The CDR3 reads CSASDRPGPPNIQYF. As DNA, the CDR3 is TGCAGTGCTTCGGACAGGCCCGGCCCCCCCAACATTCAGTACTTC.

Of note for this clonotype: Germline is not matched at one junction end, which may reflect a read error. The rearrangement joins TRBV4-3 to TRBJ1-3; a weak D match, TRBD1 (6 bases). CDR1 is LGHNA, CDR2 YSLEER, per germline. CDR3 size: 15 residues. In DNA form, the CDR3 reads TGCGCCAGCAGCCAAGGGACAGTTGATGGAAATACCATATATTTT. This codes for CASSQGTVDGNTIYF.

V is TRBV20-1 and J is TRBJ2-4, with 7 nucleotides matching TRBD1. The ends lost 3 bases at V and 6 bases at J; junction bases unmatched: 8. Per germline, CDR1 DFQATT and CDR2 SNEGSKA (reference sequence). CDR3 length: 14 amino acids. DNA of the CDR3: TGCAGTGCTAGCCCGAGACAGGGAAGAAACATTCAGTACTTC. It is translated as CSASPRQGRNIQYF.

This chain joins TRBV3-1 and TRBJ2-7; a weak D match, TRBD2 (6 bases). The CDR3 contains 16 residues. The germline V gene has CDR1 LGHDT and CDR2 YNNKEL (reference sequence). Trimming removed 0 bases from V and 2 bases from J, with 14 bases in between. CDR3 amino acids: CASSQDLGGLPYEQYF. DNA for the CDR3: TGTGCCAGCAGCCAAGATCTAGGAGGGCTCCCCTACGAGCAGTACTTC.

V gene TRBV7-2 combines with J gene TRBJ2-1, with 9 bases matching TRBD2. The CDR3 totals 17 residues. The V gene end was trimmed by 0 bases and the J gene end by 9 bases; junction bases not matched to a gene: 12. The germline V gene has CDR1 SGHTA and CDR2 FQGNSA. CDR3 residues: CASSLAGGAGGRGEQFF. In nucleotides, the CDR3 is TGTGCCAGCAGCTTAGCAGGGGGAGCGGGAGGTCGTGGTGAGCAGTTCTTC.

The table lists this clonotype with a few counts. The V and J genes are TRBV10-3 and TRBJ1-2; TRBD1 matches 7 bases. With V trimmed by 2 bases and J by 7 bases, 7 bases remained unmatched. The CDR3 has 14 residues. CDR1 and CDR2 from the germline V gene are ENHRY and SYGVKD. CDR3 loop: CAISEDRARSGYTF. The CDR3 bases are TGTGCCATCAGTGAGGACAGGGCGAGGAGTGGCTACACCTTC.

The chain joins TRBV7-3 to TRBJ2-7, with D possibly TRBD2 on 6 matching bases. Per the germline V gene, CDR1 is SGHTA and CDR2 is FQGTGA. CDR3 length: 13 amino acids. The V end was cut by 4 bases, the J end by 6 bases, with 13 bases between. The CDR3 region has the DNA TGTGCCAGCAGCTCTTTCCAGGGAGGCGAGCAGTACTTC. Translated: CASSSFQGGEQYF.

This chain joins TRBV4-2 and TRBJ2-3; 9 nucleotides agree with TRBD2. Germline trimming cut 4 bases from V and 4 bases from J; bases unmatched to any gene: 12. The CDR3 has 17 residues. Germline V gene sequence: CDR1 LGHNA, CDR2 YNFKEQ. The CDR3 DNA follows: TGTGCCAGCAGCCCTTTTGACTCGGGCGGGGGGGCAGATACGCAGTATTTT. Translated, it gives CASSPFDSGGGADTQYF.

Notes on this clonotype: Since the CDR3 does not end with the conserved phenylalanine or tryptophan, this likely comes from a read error. The chain employs TRBV3-1 and TRBJ1-1; 7 bases map to TRBD1. The J segment lost 4 bases and the V segment lost 3 bases, leaving 8 bases of the junction unmatched. This CDR3 has 15 residues. In germline, CDR1 is LGHDT, CDR2 YNNKEL (reference sequence). The CDR3 spells CASSHPTGVSTEAFL. The CDR3 DNA sequence: TGTGCCAGCAGCCATCCTACAGGGGTTAGCACTGAAGCTTTCCTT.

The V gene is TRBV4-1, the J gene TRBJ2-1; no reliable D call. V was trimmed by 1 base and J by 0 bases, leaving 7 bases between them. This CDR3 contains 15 residues. CDR1 MGHRA and CDR2 YSYEKL come from the germline V gene. CDR3 nucleotides: TGCGCCAGCAGCCAAGGTTACAGCTCCTACAATGAGCAGTTCTTC. It yields the protein CASSQGYSSYNEQFF.

Comment on this clonotype: Germline is not matched at one junction end, which may reflect a read error. This chain connects TRBV15 to TRBJ1-1; a weak D match, TRBD1 (5 bases). There are 14 residues in the CDR3. Germline CDR1 and CDR2: LNHNV and YYDKDF (reference sequence). The chain's CDR3 is CATSSHRQGPEAFF. The CDR3 nucleotides are TGTGCCACCAGCAGCCATAGGCAGGGCCCTGAGGCTTTCTTT. The full variable domain, its missing parts supplied by reference TRBV15 and TRBJ1-1, is DAMVIQNPRYQVTQFGKPVTLSCSQTLNHNVMYWYQQKSSQAPKLLFHYYDKDFNNEADTPDNFQSRRPNTSFCFLDIRSPGLGDTAMYLCATSSHRQGPEAFFGQGTRLTVV.

The chain uses TRBV20-1 and TRBJ2-5, with D tentatively TRBD2 (5 bases). Germline V gives CDR1 DFQATT, CDR2 SNEGSKA (reference sequence). The CDR3 has 13 residues. V lost 5 bases and J lost 4, with 14 bases in between. The CDR3 DNA reads TGCAGTGCTCCTGACTACAAAATAGAGACCCAGTACTTC. Translating it yields CSAPDYKIETQYF.

This clonotype was counted at least ten times. The chain combines TRBV5-6 with TRBJ2-7; unclear D gene. V shed 2 bases and J shed 2 bases, with 14 bases lying between them. Germline CDR1 reads SGHDT; CDR2 reads YYEEEE. The CDR3 contains 15 residues. For the CDR3, the DNA is TGTGCCAGCAGCTTTAGGAGCAGCAACCCCTACGAGCAGTACTTC. Amino acid sequence: CASSFRSSNPYEQYF. The full variable domain, with the rest looked up from reference TRBV5-6 and TRBJ2-7, is DAGVTQSPTHLIKTRGQQVTLRCSPKSGHDTVSWYQQALGQGPQFIFQYYEEEERQRGNFPDRFSGHQFPNYSSELNVNALLLGDSALYLCASSFRSSNPYEQYFGPGTRLTVT.

Ten or more counts support this clonotype. The rearrangement joins TRBV5-1 to TRBJ2-5; TRBD2 aligns across 11 bases. Germline CDR1 is SGHRS and CDR2 is YFSETQ. J lost 5 bases, V lost 5 bases, and 8 bases had no gene match. The length of the CDR3 is 15 residues. CDR3 DNA: TGCGCCAGCAGTTGGCAAGGGACTAGCGGTGAGACCCAGTACTTC. It translates to CASSWQGTSGETQYF.

The chain recombines TRBV7-3 with TRBJ2-1; D not certain. The germline V gene encodes CDR1 SGHTA and CDR2 FQGTGA. The CDR3 is 15 amino acids. The germline V and J ends were trimmed by 5 bases and 2 bases, with 13 bases remaining between them. Here the CDR3 reads CASSPNLGTYNEQFF. In nucleotides, the CDR3 is TGTGCCAGCAGCCCCAATCTGGGAACCTACAATGAGCAGTTCTTC. The variable domain in full, completed from reference TRBV7-3 and TRBJ2-1, reads GAGVSQTPSNKVTEKGKYVELRCDPISGHTALYWYRQSLGQGPEFLIYFQGTGAADDSGLPNDRFFAVRPEGSVSTLKIQRTERGDSAVYLCASSPNLGTYNEQFFGPGTRLTVL.

Comment on this clonotype: This sequence may be a read error, since a much larger clone differs from it by one base. The CDR3: CASSCGQGAGQPQHF. The DNA for the CDR3 is TGTGCCAGCAGCTGCGGACAGGGGGCGGGTCAGCCCCAGCATTTT. The V call is TRBV5-6, the J call TRBJ1-5; 11 bases agree with TRBD1. Trimming took 3 bases from V and 6 from J; bases not matched to a gene: 5. In germline, CDR1 is SGHDT, CDR2 YYEEEE. This CDR3 has 15 residues.

At least ten counts were recorded for this clonotype. The CDR3 protein is CASGGTDGNQPQHF. CDR3 bases: TGTGCCAGCGGCGGGACAGACGGCAATCAGCCCCAGCATTTT. The chain is built from TRBV7-9 and TRBJ1-5; TRBD1 aligns across 7 bases. CDR1 and CDR2 from the germline V gene are SEHNR and FQNEAQ (reference sequence). The CDR3 is 14 amino acids. Germline trimming cut 8 bases from V and 2 bases from J; bases unmatched to any gene: 6.

This clonotype was observed a few times. This chain connects TRBV10-3 to TRBJ1-6, with D unresolved. In germline, CDR1 is ENHRY, CDR2 SYGVKD. This CDR3 region has 15 residues. V was shortened by 5 bases and J by 3 bases, with 11 bases between the two germline ends. CDR3 in amino acids: CAISRRELYNSPLHF. As DNA, the CDR3 is TGTGCCATCAGTCGCCGCGAACTCTATAATTCACCCCTCCACTTT.